This T cell receptor (beta chain) came from a study of blood T cell repertoires in COVID-19 (dated by TCRdb to about 2020). Notes on the research overall: Collaborator samples came from the United States, Italy and Spain and covered acute and convalescent phases of COVID-19. The material from the prospective study consisted of cDNA or gDNA derived from T cells, B-cell-depleted T cells, or PBMCs. Subjects who had been exposed to COVID-19, were actively infected with it, or had recovered from it provided the deeply sampled blood TCRbeta repertoires that made up the dataset. The repertoires were made available in a free public database intended to serve as a resource for research on the immune response to SARS-CoV-2. Samples were obtained from the ongoing ImmuneRACE study (first 160 participants) and from roughly 1,300 subjects provided by 6 global collaborators. The sample metadata nearly always contained a de-identified subject ID, COVID-19 status, age in years and sex. HLA class I and class II types, where available, came from metadata supplied by the sample provider rather than from assay-based typing.

The CDR3 numbers 15 residues from cysteine through phenylalanine. Of all the DNA, just the CDR3 is kept, 45 bases in frame from base 1. CDR1 LNHDA and CDR2 SQIVND are derived from the germline V gene (reference sequence). V has 8 bases trimmed and J has 8 bases trimmed; junction bases matching no gene number 13. TCRbeta CDR3 regions were amplified from genomic DNA using the immunoSEQ Assay, a bias-controlled multiplex PCR. The original pipeline was this. The number of nucleated cells in each sample was estimated by amplification of reference gene primers within the assay. Sequence reads were collapsed and filtered to measure the absolute abundance of every unique TCRbeta CDR3 rearrangement. For each sample, productive Simpson clonality was calculated by taking the square root of Simpson's diversity index across productive rearrangements. TCRdb holds this immuneACCESS table with in-frame rearrangements only. Some clones are missing; in checked studies, unresolved V genes explain under half, and the rest has no known cause. V, J and clone size reflect that table, while D and trimming were determined from the DNA. For this sample the table gives about 200,000 clones, of which roughly 86% were detected only once. The ten largest clones add up to less than 4% of the sample.

Notes on this clone: Its antigen has not been determined. No much larger clone is present one base from it, and per-base qualities are unavailable.

What the study reported, not specific to this receptor: The amount of clinical and demographic metadata varied by source and participant and was provided uncurated.

Enrolling through a virtual design, the prospective study's participants ranged in age from roughly 18 to 95 years and lived across some 23 United States geographic areas. To assign participants to cohorts, the prospective study relied on clinical history that participants themselves reported in a screening survey and a study questionnaire. Each participant in the prospective study had whole blood, serum and a nasopharyngeal or oropharyngeal swab collected by mobile phlebotomists. Additional blood draws and questionnaires over an approximately 2-month period could optionally be provided by prospective study participants. Prospective study blood samples were shipped either frozen or at room temperature before DNA extraction.

The rearrangement joined TRBV19 to TRBJ1-4, with 8 junctional bases fitting TRBD1. The sequence came from a woman in her twenties or thirties with acute COVID-19. Sequencing input: PBMCs or T cells enriched from blood (not recorded which). At the DNA level, the sequence is TGTGCCAGTTCCGCCCGGGACAGGAGAAGGGAAAAACTGTTTTTT. It is translated as CASSARDRRREKLFF.